One T cell receptor (beta chain) is described in this entry. The antigen remains unidentified. The sample comes from a study of T cell responses to AZD1222 COVID-19 vaccine. General study findings and limits: Only after the peak T cell response were repertoires sampled. Donors, mostly white British, included more females; clonal diversity was possibly underestimated.

Clones were sequenced by immunoSEQ multiplex PCR, and TCRdb holds only the in-frame ones, with some missing. Of some 140,000 clones listed, about nine tenths are singletons. The germline V and J ends were trimmed by 5 bases and 8 bases, with 24 bases remaining between them. Germline assignment: CDR1 GTSNPN and CDR2 SVGIG (reference sequence). The CDR3 consists of 15 residues. The sequence was obtained from an adult who received the AZD1222 COVID-19 vaccine. The chain couples TRBV30 to TRBJ1-2, with a weak D call TRBD1 (6 bases). Sequences were derived from peripheral blood, sampled 28 days after the second AZD1222 dose. The CDR3 DNA reads as TGTGCCTGGGGGGGCAGCCGTTACCACCCGACAGGCTACACCTTC. This encodes CAWGGSRYHPTGYTF.